This T cell receptor (beta chain) is drawn from a study of blood T cells in healthy people across ages. Germline CDR1 MRHNA, CDR2 SNTAGT. The CDR3 is 15 residues long. The V gene end was trimmed by 2 bases and the J gene end by 2 bases; junction bases not matched to a gene: 4. Healthy Caucasian individuals from Russia aged 6 to 90 were enrolled as donors. A second about 7 to 11 cycle PCR used barcoded and J-beta primers. TCRdb fed the 5' RACE reads into MiXCR, producing one record per CDR3 protein. The table lists 380,000 or so distinct CDR3 sequences, roughly half of them singletons. Sequenced sample: blood. The sequence derives from a man between 60 and 75 years old in good health. The chain joins TRBV6-4 to TRBJ2-3; TRBD1 matches at 7 bases. This chain's CDR3 is CASSDGQVLTDTQYF. The CDR3 DNA sequence: TGTGCCAGCAGTGACGGACAGGTCCTCACAGATACGCAGTATTTT.